These 15 T cell receptor beta chains share one sample of origin, sequenced in a study of neurological immune-mediated disorders. MiXCR, run by TCRdb on the 5' RACE reads, gives a single entry per CDR3 protein. Here the sample spans about 74,000 distinct CDR3 sequences, 5.2% being singletons. The sequencing input was PBMCs. All receptors come from a man between 18 and 29 years old with multiple sclerosis.

About this clonotype: The CDR3 does not end in the conserved phenylalanine or tryptophan, so this is likely a read error. The rearrangement joins TRBV9 to TRBJ1-5; D might be TRBD1 (6 bases). The germline CDR1 and CDR2 sequences are SGDLS and YYNGEE. This CDR3 region has 15 residues. V dropped 2 bases and J dropped 7 bases, with 16 bases sitting between them. The CDR3, as DNA: TGTGCCAGCAGCGTGGAAGACAGGCCCCACCAGCCCCAGCATAAT. It translates to CASSVEDRPHQPQHN.

This clonotype occurred many times. The CDR3 sequence is CSARDQAVTEAFF. Here the CDR3 DNA reads TGCAGTGCTAGAGATCAGGCTGTCACTGAAGCTTTCTTT. The chain joins TRBV20-1 to TRBJ1-1; no reliable D call. The germline V gene has CDR1 DFQATT and CDR2 SNEGSKA (reference sequence). The CDR3 covers 13 residues. Trimming stripped 0 bases from V and 4 bases from J, with 9 bases between.

This clonotype has at least ten counts. Its ends do not fully match the called genes, so a read error is possible. The chain carries TRBV11-2 and TRBJ1-1; D ambiguous. Looked up from germline, CDR1 is SGHAT and CDR2 is FQNNGV. The CDR3 consists of 12 residues. CDR3 bases: TGTGCCGGCAGCTTGACCCTTGGGGTATCTTTCTTT. Translation gives CAGSLTLGVSFF.

CDR3 bases: TGTGCCAGCAGTTCGGGACAGGCTAGCTCCTACAATGAGCAGTTCTTC. Translation: CASSSGQASSYNEQFF. This rearrangement joins TRBV28 to TRBJ2-1; 8 nucleotides agree with TRBD1. The germline CDR1 and CDR2 sequences are MDHEN and SYDVKM. This CDR3 has 16 residues. With V trimmed by 4 bases and J by 0 bases, 5 bases remained unmatched.

This clonotype has ten or more counts. The chain carries TRBV12-3 or TRBV12-4 and TRBJ1-1; D call uncertain. This CDR3 comprises 14 residues. Trimming took 4 bases from V and 4 from J, leaving 13 bases between them. The CDR3 DNA reads TGTGCCAGCAGTTGGGCCGTCCTGGGCACTGAAGCTTTCTTT. Translating gives CASSWAVLGTEAFF.

CDR3 loop: CASSLELASSGEQYF. Here the CDR3 DNA reads TGTGCCAGCAGCTTAGAATTGGCTAGCTCAGGCGAGCAGTACTTC. The chain carries TRBV7-2 and TRBJ2-7; tentatively, D is TRBD2 (5 bases). Trimming took off 1 base at V and 6 bases at J, with 16 bases between the two ends. Per germline, CDR1 SGHTA and CDR2 FQGNSA. This CDR3 has 15 amino acids.

This clonotype was seen repeatedly, ten times or more. The J gene is TRBJ1-1, the V gene TRBV5-1; D call uncertain. The germline V and J ends were trimmed by 2 bases and 0 bases, with 11 bases remaining between them. The CDR3 extends over 15 amino acids. Germline loops: CDR1 SGHRS, CDR2 YFSETQ. CDR3 DNA sequence: TGCGCCAGCAGCTTTTCTGCAGAGTTGAACACTGAAGCTTTCTTT. Translated: CASSFSAELNTEAFF. The full variable domain, its missing parts supplied by reference TRBV5-1 and TRBJ1-1, is KAGVTQTPRYLIKTRGQQVTLSCSPISGHRSVSWYQQTPGQGLQFLFEYFSETQRNKGNFPGRFSGRQFSNSRSEMNVSTLELGDSALYLCASSFSAELNTEAFFGQGTRLTVV.

This clonotype was seen more than once but under ten times. This chain connects TRBV7-2 to TRBJ2-2, with TRBD2 matching 10 bases. The V and J ends lost 5 bases and 2 bases, in that order; junction bases with no gene match: 8. CDR1 SGHTA and CDR2 FQGNSA come from the germline V gene. This CDR3 comprises 17 residues. The chain's CDR3 is CASSPWSSGSNTGELFF. CDR3 nucleotide sequence: TGTGCCAGCAGCCCTTGGTCTAGCGGGAGCAACACCGGGGAGCTGTTTTTT.

In this sample, this clonotype turned up many times. This sequence joins TRBV6-2 or TRBV6-3 and TRBJ2-7, with D perhaps matching TRBD1 (5 bases). Germline CDR1 MNHEY, CDR2 SVGEGT. This CDR3 spans 13 amino acids. V gave up 6 bases and J gave up 2 bases, with 11 bases separating them. The CDR3 DNA sequence: TGTGCCAGCAGAGACAGACGGACCTACGAGCAGTACTTC. Its protein product is CASRDRRTYEQYF.

This clonotype showed up many times. The V gene is TRBV15, the J gene TRBJ2-5; the D is unclear. The CDR3 runs 13 residues. Germline-derived CDR1 and CDR2 are LNHNV and YYDKDF (reference sequence). V was pared by 1 base and J by 3 bases, with 6 bases between. The CDR3 coding sequence is TGTGCCACCAGCAGAGGGAAAAAAGAGACCCAGTACTTC. This gives the protein CATSRGKKETQYF.

This clonotype was counted at least ten times. As DNA, the CDR3 is TGTGCCAGCAGTCAAGACAGGGGGAATCAGCCCCAGCATTTT. This codes for CASSQDRGNQPQHF. The rearrangement links TRBV7-8 to TRBJ1-5; 9 bases are a match to TRBD1. V trimming: 6 bases; J trimming: 4 bases; junction bases outside the gene matches: 4. Germline V gene sequence: CDR1 SGHVS, CDR2 FQNEAQ. The CDR3 has 14 amino acids. The variable domain in full, with the rest retrieved from reference TRBV7-8 and TRBJ1-5, is GAGVSQSPRYKVAKRGQDVALRCDPISGHVSLFWYQQALGQGPEFLTYFQNEAQLDKSGLPSDRFFAERPEGSVSTLKIQRTQQEDSAVYLCASSQDRGNQPQHFGDGTRLSIL.

This clonotype was seen at least ten times. The chain carries TRBV27 and TRBJ1-4, with D unclear. V lost 4 bases, J lost 3 bases, and 9 bases lay in between. Germline V gene data show CDR1 as MNHEY and CDR2 as SMNVEV (reference sequence). The CDR3 runs 14 residues. CDR3 in DNA: TGTGCCAGCAGTTCGGGGTCTCCTAATGAAAAACTGTTTTTT. Translated: CASSSGSPNEKLFF. The entire variable domain, with the rest obtained from reference TRBV27 and TRBJ1-4, is as follows: EAQVTQNPRYLITVTGKKLTVTCSQNMNHEYMSWYRQDPGLGLRQIYYSMNVEVTDKGDVPEGYKVSRKEKRNFPLILESPSPNQTSLYFCASSSGSPNEKLFFGSGTQLSVL.

The sample holds a few counts of this clonotype. The V and J genes are TRBV14 and TRBJ2-7; D is unclear. Deletions cut 1 base from V and 0 bases from J, with 16 bases between. The germline gives CDR1 SGHDN, CDR2 FVKESK. The CDR3 is 17 amino acids. CDR3 coding DNA: TGTGCCAGCAGCCAAGCCGATTGGCAGAAGAGCTCCTACGAGCAGTACTTC. Residues: CASSQADWQKSSYEQYF. The full variable domain, completed using reference TRBV14 and TRBJ2-7, is EAGVTQFPSHSVIEKGQTVTLRCDPISGHDNLYWYRRVMGKEIKFLLHFVKESKQDESGMPNNRFLAERTGGTYSTLKVQPAELEDSGVYFCASSQADWQKSSYEQYFGPGTRLTVT.

The V gene is TRBV5-1, the J gene TRBJ2-1; TRBD2 might be the D (5 bases). The length of the CDR3 is 16 residues. The germline gives CDR1 SGHRS, CDR2 YFSETQ. Trimming shortened V by 6 bases and J by 0 bases, and 16 bases separated the two germline ends. This chain's CDR3 is CASIPRIGSSYNEQFF. The CDR3 nucleotides read TGCGCCAGCATCCCCAGGATTGGGAGCTCCTACAATGAGCAGTTCTTC.

This clonotype has ten or more counts. This sequence joins TRBV20-1 and TRBJ1-1; possibly TRBD1 for D (5 bases). CDR1 and CDR2 (germline): DFQATT, SNEGSKA (reference sequence). Trimming cost V 0 bases and J 1 base, with 15 bases left between them. The CDR3 extends over 16 amino acids. CDR3 sequence: CSARDRGGFPNTEAFF. DNA of the CDR3: TGCAGTGCTAGAGATCGTGGGGGGTTCCCGAACACTGAAGCTTTCTTT.